The entry below gives a single T cell receptor beta chain sequence along with its context. This record comes from a study of blood T cell repertoires in COVID-19. Study in general: Researchers got acute and convalescent COVID-19 samples from the United States, Italy and Spain. The cDNA or gDNA used as material had been derived from T cells, B-cell-depleted T cells, or PBMCs.

The CDR3 sequence is 15 residues long. CDR1 LGHDT and CDR2 YNNKEL come from the germline V gene (reference sequence). V was pared by 2 bases and J by 7 bases, with 9 bases of the junction left unmatched. Original data processing: For nucleated cells, counts were estimated from reference gene primer amplification. Generated by immunoSEQ multiplex PCR, the TCRdb table keeps only in-frame clones and is missing some. V and J calls and clone size are copied from that table; D and trimming were computed from the DNA. The sample has under 80,000 clones, about 80% seen once. The chain joins TRBV3-1 (or the pseudogene TRBV3-2) to TRBJ1-2; 8 bases are a match to TRBD1. The sample consisted of peripheral blood. This TCR derives from a woman aged 55-69 years with acute or convalescent COVID-19. CDR3 sequence reads: CASSQSSGGAFGYTF. The CDR3 bases are TGTGCCAGCAGCCAATCTTCAGGGGGCGCTTTTGGCTACACCTTC.